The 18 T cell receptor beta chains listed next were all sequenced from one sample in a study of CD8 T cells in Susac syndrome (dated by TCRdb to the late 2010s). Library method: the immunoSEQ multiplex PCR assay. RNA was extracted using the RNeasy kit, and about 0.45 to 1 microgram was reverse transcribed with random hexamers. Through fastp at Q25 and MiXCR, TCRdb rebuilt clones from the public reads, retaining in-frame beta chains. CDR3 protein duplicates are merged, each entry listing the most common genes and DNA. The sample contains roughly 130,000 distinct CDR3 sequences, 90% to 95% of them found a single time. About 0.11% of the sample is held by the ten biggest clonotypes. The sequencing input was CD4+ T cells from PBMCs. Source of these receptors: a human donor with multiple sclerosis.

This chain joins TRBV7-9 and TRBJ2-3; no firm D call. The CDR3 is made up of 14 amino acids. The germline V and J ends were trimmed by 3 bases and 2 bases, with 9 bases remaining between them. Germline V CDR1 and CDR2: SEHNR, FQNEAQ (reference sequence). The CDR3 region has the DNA TGTGCCAGCAGCTTTGCGGATTCCACAGATACGCAGTATTTT. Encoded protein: CASSFADSTDTQYF.

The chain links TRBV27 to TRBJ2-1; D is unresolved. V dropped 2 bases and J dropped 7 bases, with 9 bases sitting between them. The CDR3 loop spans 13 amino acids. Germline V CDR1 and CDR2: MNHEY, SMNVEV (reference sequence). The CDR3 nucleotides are TGTGCCAGCAGTTTAAAATTTACTAATGAGCAGTTCTTC. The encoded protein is CASSLKFTNEQFF.

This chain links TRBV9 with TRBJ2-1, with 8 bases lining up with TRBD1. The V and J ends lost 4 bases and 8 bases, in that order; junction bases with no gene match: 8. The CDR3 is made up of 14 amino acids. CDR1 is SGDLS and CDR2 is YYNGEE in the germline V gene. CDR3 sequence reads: CASSPGQGNDEQFF. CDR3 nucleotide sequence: TGTGCCAGCAGCCCCGGACAGGGTAACGATGAGCAGTTCTTC.

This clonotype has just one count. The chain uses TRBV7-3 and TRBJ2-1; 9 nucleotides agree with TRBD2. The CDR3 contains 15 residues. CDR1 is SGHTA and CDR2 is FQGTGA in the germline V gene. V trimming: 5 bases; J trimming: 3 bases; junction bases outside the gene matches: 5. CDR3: CASSLTSGYYNEQFF. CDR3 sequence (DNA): TGTGCCAGCAGCCTCACTAGCGGGTACTACAATGAGCAGTTCTTC.

Written as DNA, the CDR3 is TGCAGTGTTCGACAGGGGGCTCCCACTGAAGCTTTCTTT. Protein product: CSVRQGAPTEAFF. The chain links TRBV20-1 to TRBJ1-1; 10 positions agree with TRBD1. In germline, CDR1 is DFQATT, CDR2 SNEGSKA (reference sequence). The CDR3 has 13 amino acids. Germline trimming cut 7 bases from V and 4 bases from J; bases unmatched to any gene: 6.

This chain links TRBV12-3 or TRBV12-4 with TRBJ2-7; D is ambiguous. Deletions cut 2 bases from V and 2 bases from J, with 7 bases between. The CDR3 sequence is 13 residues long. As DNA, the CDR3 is TGTGCCAGCAGTTTATTTCAACCCTACGAGCAGTACTTC. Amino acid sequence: CASSLFQPYEQYF.

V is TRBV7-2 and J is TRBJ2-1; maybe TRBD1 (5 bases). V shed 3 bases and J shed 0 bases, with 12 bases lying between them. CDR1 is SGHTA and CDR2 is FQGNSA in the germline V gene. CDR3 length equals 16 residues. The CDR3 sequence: CASSFQGTSSYNEQFF. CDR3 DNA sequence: TGTGCCAGCAGCTTCCAGGGCACGAGCTCCTACAATGAGCAGTTCTTC.

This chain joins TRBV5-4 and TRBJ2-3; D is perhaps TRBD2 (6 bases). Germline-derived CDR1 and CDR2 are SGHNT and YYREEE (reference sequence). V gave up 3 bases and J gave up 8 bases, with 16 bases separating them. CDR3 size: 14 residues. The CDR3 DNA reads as TGTGCCAGCAGCTACCCCGGGACTCCCCTTACGCAGTATTTT. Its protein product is CASSYPGTPLTQYF.

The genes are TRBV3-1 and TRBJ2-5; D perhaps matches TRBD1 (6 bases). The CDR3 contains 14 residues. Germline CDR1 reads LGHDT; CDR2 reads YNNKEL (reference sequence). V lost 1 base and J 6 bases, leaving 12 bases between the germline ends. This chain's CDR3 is CASSQGAGEKTQYF. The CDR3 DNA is TGTGCCAGCAGCCAAGGGGCAGGGGAGAAGACCCAGTACTTC.

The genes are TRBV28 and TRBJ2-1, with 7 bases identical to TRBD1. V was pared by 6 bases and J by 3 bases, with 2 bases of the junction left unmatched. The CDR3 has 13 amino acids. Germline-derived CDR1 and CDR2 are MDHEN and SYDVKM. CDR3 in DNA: TGTGCCAGCAGACGACAGGGCTACAATGAGCAGTTCTTC. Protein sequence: CASRRQGYNEQFF.

The CDR3 bases are TGCAGCGCCCGACAGGGGGCCGTAGAGACCCAGTACTTC. Translation gives CSARQGAVETQYF. The chain uses TRBV29-1 and TRBJ2-5, with 10 positions matching TRBD1. The length of the CDR3 is 13 residues. Germline CDR1 SQVTM, CDR2 ANQGSEA. V lost 7 bases, J lost 4 bases, and 6 bases stayed unmatched.

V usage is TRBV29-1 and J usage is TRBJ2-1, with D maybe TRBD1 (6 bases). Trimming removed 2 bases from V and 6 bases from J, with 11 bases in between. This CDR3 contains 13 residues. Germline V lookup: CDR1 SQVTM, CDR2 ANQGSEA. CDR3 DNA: TGCAGCGTTGAAAGGATAGGGGGCAATGAGCAGTTCTTC. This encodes CSVERIGGNEQFF.

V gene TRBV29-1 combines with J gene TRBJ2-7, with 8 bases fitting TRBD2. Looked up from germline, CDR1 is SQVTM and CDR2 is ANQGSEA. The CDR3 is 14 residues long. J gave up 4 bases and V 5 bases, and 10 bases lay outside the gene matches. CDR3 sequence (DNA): TGCAGCGTTCTTCCTAGCGGGTTTCGGTACGAGCAGTACTTC. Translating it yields CSVLPSGFRYEQYF.

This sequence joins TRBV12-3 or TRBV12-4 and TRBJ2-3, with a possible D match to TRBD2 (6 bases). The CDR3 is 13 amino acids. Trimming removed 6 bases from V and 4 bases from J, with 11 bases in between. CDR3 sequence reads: CASSDGGADTQYF. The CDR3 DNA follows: TGTGCCAGCAGCGACGGAGGGGCAGATACGCAGTATTTT.

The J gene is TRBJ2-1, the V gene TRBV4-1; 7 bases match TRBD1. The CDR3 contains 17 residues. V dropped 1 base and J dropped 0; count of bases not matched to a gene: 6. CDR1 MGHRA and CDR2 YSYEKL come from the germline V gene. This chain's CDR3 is CASSQGTGQRSYNEQFF. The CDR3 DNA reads TGCGCCAGCAGCCAAGGAACGGGACAGCGCTCCTACAATGAGCAGTTCTTC.

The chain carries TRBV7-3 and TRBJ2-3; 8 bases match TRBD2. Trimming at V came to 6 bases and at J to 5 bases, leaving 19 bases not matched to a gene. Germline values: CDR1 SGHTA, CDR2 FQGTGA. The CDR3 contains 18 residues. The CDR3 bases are TGTGCCAGCAGAACCCCTTCAGCGGGGGCCCCCGACCGAGATACGCAGTATTTT. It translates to CASRTPSAGAPDRDTQYF.

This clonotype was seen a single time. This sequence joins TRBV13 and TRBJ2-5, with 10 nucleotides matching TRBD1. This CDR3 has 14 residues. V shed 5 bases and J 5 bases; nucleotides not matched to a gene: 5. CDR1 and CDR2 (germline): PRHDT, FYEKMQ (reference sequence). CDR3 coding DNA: TGTGCCAGCAGCGGGGGACAGGGGAGGGAGACCCAGTACTTC. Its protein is CASSGGQGRETQYF.

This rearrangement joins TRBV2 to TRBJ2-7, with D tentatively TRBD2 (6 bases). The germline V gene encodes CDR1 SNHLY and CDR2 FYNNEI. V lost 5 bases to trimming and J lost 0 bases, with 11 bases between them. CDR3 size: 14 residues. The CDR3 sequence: CASSRDFSSYEQYF. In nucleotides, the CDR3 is TGTGCCAGCAGTCGGGACTTCAGCTCCTACGAGCAGTACTTC.